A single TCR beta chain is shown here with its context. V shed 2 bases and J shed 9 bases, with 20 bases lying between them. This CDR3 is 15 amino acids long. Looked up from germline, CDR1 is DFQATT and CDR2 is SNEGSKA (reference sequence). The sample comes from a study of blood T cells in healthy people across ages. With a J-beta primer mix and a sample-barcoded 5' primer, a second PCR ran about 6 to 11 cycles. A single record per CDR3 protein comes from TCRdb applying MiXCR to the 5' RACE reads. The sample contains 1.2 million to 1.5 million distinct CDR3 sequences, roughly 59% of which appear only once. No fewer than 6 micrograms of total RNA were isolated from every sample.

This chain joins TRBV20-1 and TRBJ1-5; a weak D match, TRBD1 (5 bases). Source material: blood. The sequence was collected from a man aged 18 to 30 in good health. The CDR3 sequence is CSARTAAIRGTPQHF. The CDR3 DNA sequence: TGCAGTGCTAGAACCGCGGCAATTCGAGGGACGCCCCAGCATTTT.